Presented here are 31 T cell receptor beta chains from one specimen sequenced in a study of blood T cell repertoires in COVID-19. Some clones are missing from TCRdb's copy, which holds only in-frame ones; the method was immunoSEQ multiplex PCR. The table records 95,000 to 150,000 clones, around 86% of them present only once. Sequenced sample: peripheral blood. All receptors derive from a man aged 40-49 years with acute or convalescent COVID-19.

The V call is TRBV6-5, the J call TRBJ1-5, with 11 bases fitting TRBD1. The ends lost 8 bases at V and 4 bases at J; junction bases unmatched: 7. Germline lookup yields CDR1 MNHEY and CDR2 SVGAGI. There are 15 residues in the CDR3. CDR3 amino acids: CASGSGTGGNQPQHF. CDR3 nucleotide sequence: TGTGCCAGCGGATCCGGGACAGGGGGTAATCAGCCCCAGCATTTT.

The gene calls are TRBV7-8 and TRBJ2-3, with 15 bases aligning to TRBD2. Germline V lookup: CDR1 SGHVS, CDR2 FQNEAQ. The CDR3 is made up of 17 amino acids. V trimming: 1 base; J trimming: 6 bases; junction bases outside the gene matches: 5. The CDR3 is CASSLVWTSGRVDTQYF. The DNA for the CDR3 is TGTGCCAGCAGCTTAGTTTGGACTAGCGGGAGGGTGGATACGCAGTATTTT.

The sample holds one count of this clone. The rearrangement uses TRBV5-8 and TRBJ2-5, with 15 bases identical to TRBD2. Germline CDR1 and CDR2: SGHTS and YDEGEE. After removal of 4 bases from V and 3 bases from J, the junction contained 4 bases not matched to a gene. This CDR3 has 16 amino acids. The CDR3 bases are TGTGCCAGCAGCCAAGGGACTAGCGGGGGGAAAGAGACCCAGTACTTC. Amino acids: CASSQGTSGGKETQYF.

The chain uses TRBV19 and TRBJ1-5; 9 bases agree with TRBD1. The CDR3 runs to 15 residues. J was trimmed by 5 bases and V by 10 bases; bases with no gene match: 12. The V gene's germline CDR1 is LNHDA and CDR2 SQIVND (reference sequence). This chain's CDR3 is CATTPGTGFHQPQHF. The CDR3 DNA reads as TGTGCCACCACCCCGGGGACAGGGTTCCATCAGCCCCAGCATTTT.

The V and J genes are TRBV7-2 and TRBJ2-1; no firm D call. There are 13 residues in the CDR3. Germline CDR1 reads SGHTA; CDR2 reads FQGNSA. V gave up 1 base and J gave up 8 bases, with 9 bases separating them. This CDR3 reads CASSLVFGYEQFF. The CDR3 nucleotides read TGTGCCAGCAGCTTAGTGTTTGGCTATGAGCAGTTCTTC.

This clone has only a few counts. Here the CDR3 reads CASSFGTGIDEKLFF. Here the CDR3 DNA reads TGTGCCAGCAGCTTCGGGACAGGGATAGATGAAAAACTGTTTTTT. The chain links TRBV11-2 to TRBJ1-4; 9 bases align to TRBD1. CDR3 length: 15 residues. Germline V gene lookup returns CDR1 SGHAT and CDR2 FQNNGV. V dropped 3 bases and J dropped 6; count of bases not matched to a gene: 5.

Here the CDR3 DNA reads TGTGCCAGCAGTAATACAGGGGCCTACGAGCAGTACTTC. Encoded protein: CASSNTGAYEQYF. The chain uses TRBV2 and TRBJ2-7, with 7 bases lining up with TRBD1. The length of the CDR3 is 13 residues. CDR1 and CDR2 from the germline V gene are SNHLY and FYNNEI. V dropped 5 bases and J dropped 2; count of bases not matched to a gene: 3.

The chain has TRBV2 and TRBJ1-4; D ambiguous. This CDR3 is built from 15 residues. Germline-derived CDR1 and CDR2 are SNHLY and FYNNEI. The V end was cut by 1 base, the J end by 6 bases, with 12 bases between. In DNA form, the CDR3 reads TGTGCCAGCAGTGAAGGGGAGGCAGTGGATGAAAAACTGTTTTTT. It yields the protein CASSEGEAVDEKLFF.

The rearrangement uses TRBV6-5 and TRBJ1-3, with a weak D call TRBD1 (5 bases). V was cut by 5 bases and J by 8 bases, with 16 bases left in between. The CDR3 has 14 residues. Germline CDR1 reads MNHEY; CDR2 reads SVGAGI. The CDR3 sequence: CASSTRLQGDTIYF. The CDR3 DNA follows: TGTGCCAGCAGTACAAGACTCCAGGGTGACACCATATATTTT.

The chain recombines TRBV6-1 with TRBJ1-1, with TRBD1 matching over 8 bases. The junction had 6 bases not matched to a gene; V was cut back by 2 bases and J by 4 bases. There are 15 residues in the CDR3. Germline CDR1 and CDR2: MNHNS and SASEGT. CDR3 in DNA: TGTGCCAGCAGTGAAATTCAGGGGGCGGTCACTGAAGCTTTCTTT. Residues: CASSEIQGAVTEAFF.

This chain joins TRBV9 and TRBJ1-1; unclear D gene. The germline gives CDR1 SGDLS, CDR2 YYNGEE. V lost 4 bases and J 0 bases, leaving 10 bases between the germline ends. The CDR3 totals 14 residues. The CDR3 spells CASSPTGMNTEAFF. For the CDR3, the DNA is TGTGCCAGCAGCCCCACCGGGATGAACACTGAAGCTTTCTTT.

V is TRBV6-5 and J is TRBJ2-2, with a weak D call TRBD1 (6 bases). This CDR3 is 15 amino acids long. The germline V gene encodes CDR1 MNHEY and CDR2 SVGAGI. The germline V and J ends were trimmed by 2 bases and 4 bases, with 11 bases remaining between them. Here the CDR3 reads CASSYNTGSTGELFF. CDR3 nucleotide sequence: TGTGCCAGCAGTTACAATACAGGGTCCACCGGGGAGCTGTTTTTT.

This rearrangement joins TRBV5-3 to TRBJ1-2, with a possible D match to TRBD1 (5 bases). TRBV5-3 qualifies as an ORF whose function is uncertain. The CDR3 runs to 14 residues. The germline V and J ends were trimmed by 1 base and 4 bases, with 11 bases remaining between them. CDR3 region: CARSLRGLSYGYTF. The CDR3 coding sequence is TGTGCCAGAAGCTTGAGGGGATTGAGCTATGGCTACACCTTC.

This chain joins TRBV5-5 and TRBJ1-3, with D possibly matching TRBD1 (5 bases). Trimming shortened V by 0 bases and J by 0 bases, and 13 bases separated the two germline ends. The length of the CDR3 is 17 residues. The germline gives CDR1 SGHKS, CDR2 YYEKEE (reference sequence). CDR3 region: CASSLVVTEFSGNTIYF. Written as DNA, the CDR3 is TGTGCCAGCAGCTTGGTGGTGACAGAATTCTCTGGAAACACCATATATTTT. Full variable domain (rest looked up from reference TRBV5-5 and TRBJ1-3): DAGVTQSPTHLIKTRGQQVTLRCSPISGHKSVSWYQQVLGQGPQFIFQYYEKEERGRGNFPDRFSARQFPNYSSELNVNALLLGDSALYLCASSLVVTEFSGNTIYFGEGSWLTVV.

This chain joins TRBV19 and TRBJ1-2; a possible D gene is TRBD1 (6 bases). Germline CDR1 is LNHDA and CDR2 is SQIVND (reference sequence). The germline V and J ends were trimmed by 7 bases and 0 bases, with 9 bases remaining between them. The CDR3 contains 13 residues. CDR3 bases: TGTGCCAGTACCGACAGGTCTAACTATGGCTACACCTTC. It is translated as CASTDRSNYGYTF. The full variable domain, its missing parts supplied by reference TRBV19 and TRBJ1-2, is DGGITQSPKYLFRKEGQNVTLSCEQNLNHDAMYWYRQDPGQGLRLIYYSQIVNDFQKGDIAEGYSVSREKKESFPLTVTSAQKNPTAFYLCASTDRSNYGYTFGSGTRLTVV.

The chain couples TRBV2 to TRBJ2-1; D is unclear. The CDR3 length is 12 residues. Germline V lookup: CDR1 SNHLY, CDR2 FYNNEI. Deletions cut 4 bases from V and 4 bases from J, with 5 bases between. CDR3 protein: CASSVGYNEQFF. The CDR3 region has the DNA TGTGCCAGCAGTGTCGGGTACAATGAGCAGTTCTTC.

The chain has TRBV30 and TRBJ2-1; 9 nucleotides align to TRBD2. This CDR3 is built from 14 residues. The junction had 5 bases not matched to a gene; V was cut back by 1 base and J by 7 bases. Germline-derived CDR1 and CDR2 are GTSNPN and SVGIG (reference sequence). The CDR3 region has the DNA TGTGCCTGGAGTGGGCGACTAGCGGATAATGAGCAGTTCTTC. It is translated as CAWSGRLADNEQFF.

In nucleotides, the CDR3 is TGTGCCAGCAGTTTCTGGGACAGGGATGGTGCCGGGGAGCTGTTTTTT. It encodes CASSFWDRDGAGELFF. The rearrangement uses TRBV7-6 and TRBJ2-2, with 9 bases aligning to TRBD1. The germline V gene encodes CDR1 SGHVS and CDR2 FNYEAQ. The CDR3 spans 16 residues. V was pared by 6 bases and J by 6 bases, with 11 bases of the junction left unmatched. Combining the CDR3 with reference TRBV7-6 and TRBJ2-2 gives the whole variable domain GAGVSQSPRYKVTKRGQDVALRCDPISGHVSLYWYRQALGQGPEFLTYFNYEAQQDKSGLPNDRFSAERPEGSISTLTIQRTEQRDSAMYRCASSFWDRDGAGELFFGEGSRLTVL.

This clone was detected only once. CDR3 sequence reads: CARSSPGQGGMANEKLFF. CDR3 coding DNA: TGTGCCAGAAGCTCACCGGGACAGGGAGGAATGGCTAATGAAAAACTGTTTTTT. The chain combines TRBV7-5 with TRBJ1-4; TRBD1 reflects the table's D call only, with no check against the DNA. TRBV7-5 is labeled a pseudogene. The CDR3 totals 18 residues.

The chain couples TRBV30 to TRBJ2-5; possibly TRBD1 for D (6 bases). V gave up 2 bases and J gave up 5 bases, with 12 bases separating them. CDR3 length: 13 amino acids. CDR1 and CDR2 from the germline V gene are GTSNPN and SVGIG (reference sequence). The CDR3 reads CAWSRGGEETQYF. The CDR3 DNA sequence: TGTGCCTGGAGTCGTGGGGGCGAGGAGACCCAGTACTTC. Combining the CDR3 with reference TRBV30 and TRBJ2-5 gives the whole variable domain SQTIHQWPATLVQPVGSPLSLECTVEGTSNPNLYWYRQAAGRGLQLLFYSVGIGQISSEVPQNLSASRPQDRQFILSSKKLLLSDSGFYLCAWSRGGEETQYFGPGTRLLVL.

V usage is TRBV6-5 and J usage is TRBJ1-1; the D gene is possibly TRBD1 (5 bases). V dropped 5 bases and J dropped 2 bases, with 12 bases sitting between them. From germline, CDR1 is MNHEY and CDR2 SVGAGI. The CDR3 is 14 residues long. The CDR3 DNA reads as TGTGCCAGCAGTCGTATAGGGGTAAACACTGAAGCTTTCTTT. Amino acid sequence: CASSRIGVNTEAFF.

V usage is TRBV4-1 and J usage is TRBJ2-1; 9 nucleotides align to TRBD2. CDR3 size: 15 residues. Trimming cost V 3 bases and J 7 bases; bases outside gene matches: 7. Germline V gene lookup returns CDR1 MGHRA and CDR2 YSYEKL. The CDR3 DNA follows: TGCGCCAGCAGCCACGTAGCGGGAGTCGGTAATGAGCAGTTCTTC. Residues: CASSHVAGVGNEQFF.

The V gene is TRBV5-6, the J gene TRBJ1-3, with TRBD1 matching 8 bases. The CDR3 runs to 15 residues. Germline assignment: CDR1 SGHDT and CDR2 YYEEEE. The V gene end was trimmed by 4 bases and the J gene end by 4 bases; junction bases not matched to a gene: 7. Here the CDR3 DNA reads TGTGCCAGCAGCGGAAGACAGGGGCGAGGAAACACCATATATTTT. Its protein is CASSGRQGRGNTIYF. Combining the CDR3 with reference TRBV5-6 and TRBJ1-3 gives the whole variable domain DAGVTQSPTHLIKTRGQQVTLRCSPKSGHDTVSWYQQALGQGPQFIFQYYEEEERQRGNFPDRFSGHQFPNYSSELNVNALLLGDSALYLCASSGRQGRGNTIYFGEGSWLTVV.

The gene calls are TRBV7-8 and TRBJ2-1; D is undetermined. The CDR3 runs 15 residues. Germline V gene data show CDR1 as SGHVS and CDR2 as FQNEAQ. The V end was cut by 4 bases, the J end by 0 bases, with 10 bases between. The CDR3: CASSSVTASYNEQFF. The CDR3 DNA reads as TGTGCCAGCAGCTCAGTTACAGCCTCCTACAATGAGCAGTTCTTC. The variable domain in full, completed from reference TRBV7-8 and TRBJ2-1, reads GAGVSQSPRYKVAKRGQDVALRCDPISGHVSLFWYQQALGQGPEFLTYFQNEAQLDKSGLPSDRFFAERPEGSVSTLKIQRTQQEDSAVYLCASSSVTASYNEQFFGPGTRLTVL.

The rearrangement joins TRBV3-1 (or the pseudogene TRBV3-2) to TRBJ1-4; 7 bases fit TRBD1. V was clipped by 3 bases and J by 10 bases; unmatched bases: 8. The germline V gene encodes CDR1 LGHDT and CDR2 YNNKEL (reference sequence). There are 14 residues in the CDR3. The CDR3 loop is CASSQGEQGRKLFF. The DNA of the CDR3 is TGTGCCAGCAGCCAGGGGGAACAGGGGAGAAAACTGTTTTTT.

The chain carries TRBV19 and TRBJ1-3, with D hard to call. Trimming took off 6 bases at V and 0 bases at J, with 9 bases between the two ends. The CDR3 spans 14 residues. CDR1 is LNHDA and CDR2 is SQIVND in the germline V gene (reference sequence). Here the CDR3 DNA reads TGTGCCAGTAGGTCCGGAGACTCTGGAAACACCATATATTTT. As protein: CASRSGDSGNTIYF.

The chain combines TRBV27 with TRBJ1-2; possibly TRBD1 for D (6 bases). Trimming pared 4 bases from V and 2 bases from J, leaving 23 bases between. Germline V lookup: CDR1 MNHEY, CDR2 SMNVEV (reference sequence). This CDR3 has 18 residues. The CDR3 sequence: CASSSLTGTGTPNYGYTF. CDR3 in DNA: TGTGCCAGCAGTTCCCTAACCGGCACAGGGACCCCCAACTATGGCTACACCTTC.

This chain joins TRBV14 and TRBJ2-3; D is undetermined. This CDR3 is built from 13 residues. The ends were cut back, 1 base at V and 6 bases at J, with 8 bases in the middle. Germline values: CDR1 SGHDN, CDR2 FVKESK. The CDR3 coding sequence is TGTGCCAGCAGCCAAGGGTTAGAGGATACGCAGTATTTT. This encodes CASSQGLEDTQYF.

The chain employs TRBV2 and TRBJ2-7, with TRBD1 matching over 11 bases. Trimming at V came to 8 bases and at J to 5 bases, leaving 14 bases not matched to a gene. There are 16 residues in the CDR3. Germline CDR1 reads SNHLY; CDR2 reads FYNNEI. The CDR3 reads CASAYSPGQGVDEQYF. The CDR3 region has the DNA TGTGCCAGCGCTTACTCTCCGGGACAGGGGGTAGACGAGCAGTACTTC.

This clone was counted between two and nine times. The junction and the germline gene differ at one end; a read error may be behind it. The chain links TRBV7-3 to TRBJ2-5; TRBD2 might be the D (7 bases). The CDR3 is made up of 15 amino acids. Germline V gives CDR1 SGHTA, CDR2 FQGTGA. CDR3 coding DNA: TGTGCCAGTAGCTTATACGGGGGGCGCGGGGAGACCCAGTACTTC. It specifies CASSLYGGRGETQYF.

This clone was recorded once. This sequence joins TRBV24-1 and TRBJ1-2, with 9 bases lining up with TRBD1. The CDR3 is made up of 14 amino acids. CDR1 and CDR2 from the germline V gene are KGHDR and SFDVKD. The junction had 5 bases not matched to a gene; V was cut back by 3 bases and J by 7 bases. The CDR3 bases are TGTGCCACCAGTGATGGGACAGGGCGGCGTGGCTACACCTTC. This codes for CATSDGTGRRGYTF.